This TCR beta chain derives from a study of patients and donors after allogeneic stem cell transplantation. Germline V CDR1 and CDR2: DFQATT, SNEGSKA (reference sequence). Deletions cut 1 base from V and 8 bases from J, with 14 bases between. CDR3 length: 13 amino acids. TCRdb re-analysed the RT-PCR reads in MiXCR, keeping a single row per CDR3 protein. This table holds about a million distinct CDR3 sequences, 18% found once. This clonotype was sampled from a human donor who was either an allogeneic HSCT recipient or a stem cell or donor lymphocyte infusion donor (not recorded which). It is not recorded whose cells these are; they may come from a transplant donor. The sample consisted of blood, either unsorted or a sorted T cell fraction (not recorded which). The genes are TRBV20-1 and TRBJ1-2; a possible D gene is TRBD1 (6 bases). The CDR3 loop is CSARAGGAWGYTF. The CDR3 bases are TGCAGTGCTAGAGCTGGGGGCGCATGGGGCTACACCTTC.